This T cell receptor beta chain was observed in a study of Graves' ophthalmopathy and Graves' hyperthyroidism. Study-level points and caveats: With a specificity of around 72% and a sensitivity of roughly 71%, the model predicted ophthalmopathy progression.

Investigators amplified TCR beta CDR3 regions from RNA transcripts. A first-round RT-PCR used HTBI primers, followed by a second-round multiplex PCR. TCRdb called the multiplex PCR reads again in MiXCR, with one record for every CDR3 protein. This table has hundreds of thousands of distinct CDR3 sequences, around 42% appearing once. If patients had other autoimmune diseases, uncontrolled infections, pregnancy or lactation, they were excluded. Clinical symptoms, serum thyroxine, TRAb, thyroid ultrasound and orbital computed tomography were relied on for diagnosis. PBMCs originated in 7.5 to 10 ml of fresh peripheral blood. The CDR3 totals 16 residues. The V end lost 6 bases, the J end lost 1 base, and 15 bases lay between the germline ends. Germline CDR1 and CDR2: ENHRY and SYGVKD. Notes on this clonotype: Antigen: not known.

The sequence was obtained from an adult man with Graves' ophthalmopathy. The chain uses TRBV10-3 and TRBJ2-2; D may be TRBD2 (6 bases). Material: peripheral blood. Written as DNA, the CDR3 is TGTGCCATCAGACAATCCGGGACTGAGAACACCGGGGAGCTGTTTTTT. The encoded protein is CAIRQSGTENTGELFF.